The present T cell receptor beta chain was sequenced within a study of spatial heterogeneity in lung cancer. Study overall: Sequence detection consistently recorded a greater number of beta-chain than alpha-chain sequences. Strongly correlated with TCR transcript counts in tumor regions was a T cell module score, which was a transcriptional module score calculated from matched bulk RNA-seq.

There are 20 residues in the CDR3. V gave up 2 bases and J gave up 0 bases; unmatched junction bases: 12. Germline values: CDR1 SGHRS, CDR2 YFSETQ. Time point given: sample taken at primary tumor resection. Regarding the study as a whole: For expanded intratumoral alpha and beta TCRs, counts tracked tumor mutation counts. Counts of ubiquitous and regional expanded TCRs tracked ubiquitous and regional nonsynonymous mutations, respectively.

Unique molecular identifiers tagged every individual TCR cDNA molecule. Via MiXCR, TCRdb re-called the 5' RACE reads, giving one row per CDR3 protein. The table lists a few thousand distinct CDR3 sequences, around 4.3% of them singletons, with roughly a sixth in the top ten. This clonotype has a count of ten or more. Antigen: not known. The specimen comprised lung tumor tissue, sampled at surgery. This chain links TRBV5-1 with TRBJ2-6, with 9 nucleotides matching TRBD1. This receptor was identified in a female donor with early-stage non-small cell lung cancer. CDR3 nucleotide sequence: TGCGCCAGCAGCTTTGCGAAACCGGGACAGGGACCCTCTGGGGCCAACGTCCTGACTTTC. It encodes CASSFAKPGQGPSGANVLTF. Looking up the rest from reference TRBV5-1 and TRBJ2-6 gives the full variable domain: KAGVTQTPRYLIKTRGQQVTLSCSPISGHRSVSWYQQTPGQGLQFLFEYFSETQRNKGNFPGRFSGRQFSNSRSEMNVSTLELGDSALYLCASSFAKPGQGPSGANVLTFGAGSRLTVL.